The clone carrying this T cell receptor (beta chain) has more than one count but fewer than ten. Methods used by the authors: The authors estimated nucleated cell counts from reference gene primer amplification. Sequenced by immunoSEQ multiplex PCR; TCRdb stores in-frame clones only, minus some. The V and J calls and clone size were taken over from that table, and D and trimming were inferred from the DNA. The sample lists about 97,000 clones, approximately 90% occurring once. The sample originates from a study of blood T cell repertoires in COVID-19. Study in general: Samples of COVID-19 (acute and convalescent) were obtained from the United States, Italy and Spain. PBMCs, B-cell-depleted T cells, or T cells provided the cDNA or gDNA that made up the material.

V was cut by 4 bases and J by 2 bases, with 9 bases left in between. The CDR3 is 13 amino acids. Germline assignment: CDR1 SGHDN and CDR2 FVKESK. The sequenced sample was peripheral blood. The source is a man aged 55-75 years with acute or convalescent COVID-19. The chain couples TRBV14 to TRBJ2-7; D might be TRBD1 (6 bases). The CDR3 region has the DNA TGTGCCAGCAGCCGGACAGCAGCCTACGAGCAGTACTTC. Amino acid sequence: CASSRTAAYEQYF.